These 14 T cell receptor beta chains were all obtained from the same sample, sequenced in a study of blood T cell repertoires in COVID-19 (TCRdb year 2020). Libraries were made using the immunoSEQ multiplex PCR assay. Drawn from immuneACCESS, this table holds only the in-frame rearrangements with V and J called that TCRdb kept. Clones are partly lost; checked studies trace under half to an unresolved V gene and leave the rest unexplained. The table for this sample lists about 340,000 clones; 80% to 90% of them were counted only once. The biggest ten clones account for approximately 4.6% of the sample. Sequencing was done on a sample of PBMCs or T cells enriched from blood (not recorded which). All receptors derive from a woman between 35 and 50 years old with acute COVID-19.

A word on this clone: Other DNA sequences in this specimen translate into the identical CDR3. The genes are TRBV7-3 and TRBJ1-1, with D possibly being TRBD1 (6 bases). The CDR3 length is 13 residues. With 1 base removed from V and 3 bases from J, the gap between germline ends came to 6 bases. Germline lookup yields CDR1 SGHTA and CDR2 FQGTGA. The CDR3 DNA is TGTGCCAGCAGCTTAAACAGGGACACTGAAGCTTTCTTT. Protein: CASSLNRDTEAFF. Based on the CDR3 plus reference TRBV7-3 and TRBJ1-1, the full variable domain is GAGVSQTPSNKVTEKGKYVELRCDPISGHTALYWYRQSLGQGPEFLIYFQGTGAADDSGLPNDRFFAVRPEGSVSTLKIQRTERGDSAVYLCASSLNRDTEAFFGQGTRLTVV.

J is TRBJ2-4 and V is TRBV6-2 or TRBV6-3, with a weak D call TRBD1 (6 bases). Trimming stripped 2 bases from V and 0 bases from J, with 11 bases between. The germline CDR1 and CDR2 sequences are MNHEY and SVGEGT. CDR3 length: 16 residues. CDR3 bases: TGTGCCAGCAGTTACCCGACAGGTCTAGCCAAAAACATTCAGTACTTC. It encodes CASSYPTGLAKNIQYF.

The gene calls are TRBV10-3 and TRBJ2-3; D is undetermined. The ends were cut back, 10 bases at V and 1 base at J, with 12 bases in the middle. This CDR3 is 13 amino acids long. CDR1 is ENHRY, CDR2 SYGVKD, per germline. The CDR3 DNA sequence: TGTGCCACCGACCCTCGGGGCACAGATACGCAGTATTTT. Protein sequence: CATDPRGTDTQYF.

The chain combines TRBV14 with TRBJ1-6; TRBD1 agrees at 7 bases. Germline lookup yields CDR1 SGHDN and CDR2 FVKESK. Trimming at V came to 1 base and at J to 9 bases, leaving 6 bases not matched to a gene. This CDR3 is built from 15 residues. Here the CDR3 reads CASSQVKGGFSPLHF. CDR3 DNA: TGTGCCAGCAGCCAAGTTAAAGGGGGCTTTTCACCCCTCCACTTT.

This clone was seen a single time. The rearrangement joins TRBV7-9 to TRBJ2-1, with unresolved D. The germline V gene encodes CDR1 SEHNR and CDR2 FQNEAQ (reference sequence). The length of the CDR3 is 13 residues. V was clipped by 5 bases and J by 8 bases, with 13 bases between them. CDR3 residues: CASSQDFEDEQFF. CDR3 in DNA: TGTGCCAGCAGCCAAGATTTCGAGGATGAGCAGTTCTTC.

This rearrangement joins TRBV5-1 to TRBJ1-2; D possibly corresponds to TRBD1 (6 bases). The germline V gene encodes CDR1 SGHRS and CDR2 YFSETQ. The ends were cut back, 0 bases at V and 8 bases at J, with 11 bases in the middle. This CDR3 is 13 amino acids long. CDR3 sequence: CASSLAGARGYTF. CDR3 nucleotides: TGCGCCAGCAGCTTGGCAGGGGCGCGGGGCTACACCTTC.

The rearrangement joins TRBV28 to TRBJ2-7, with TRBD1 identical over 11 bases. CDR3 length: 14 amino acids. The J segment lost 7 bases and the V segment lost 6 bases, leaving 8 bases of the junction unmatched. The germline gives CDR1 MDHEN, CDR2 SYDVKM. The CDR3 region has the DNA TGTGCCAGCAGCGGGACAGGGGGACATTATGAGCAGTACTTC. As protein: CASSGTGGHYEQYF. Full variable domain (outside the CDR3, taken from reference TRBV28 and TRBJ2-7): DVKVTQSSRYLVKRTGEKVFLECVQDMDHENMFWYRQDPGLGLRLIYFSYDVKMKEKGDIPEGYSVSREKKERFSLILESASTNQTSMYLCASSGTGGHYEQYFGPGTRLTVT.

This clone has a single count. The chain couples TRBV4-3 to TRBJ2-7; TRBD2 aligns across 11 bases. Trimming took 3 bases from V and 5 from J; bases not matched to a gene: 3. Germline CDR1 and CDR2: LGHNA and YSLEER. The CDR3 spans 14 residues. The CDR3 protein is CASSHGLAGDEQYF. The DNA of the CDR3 is TGCGCCAGCAGCCACGGACTAGCGGGCGACGAGCAGTACTTC.

With respect to this clone: The junction and the germline gene differ at one end; a read error may be behind it. This chain links TRBV10-3 with TRBJ1-2; D might be TRBD1 (5 bases). There are 12 residues in the CDR3. Germline CDR1 reads ENHRY; CDR2 reads SYGVKD. The CDR3 nucleotides are TGTGCCATCAGACCGGACGGGGGAGCTTTAGTCTTC. Translation: CAIRPDGGALVF.

This chain links TRBV19 with TRBJ2-3; 8 bases map to TRBD1. CDR3 length: 15 amino acids. CDR1 and CDR2 from the germline V gene are LNHDA and SQIVND (reference sequence). V lost 7 bases, J lost 9 bases, and 15 bases stayed unmatched. The CDR3 coding sequence is TGTGCCAGTATCAAAAACCCAGGGGGCCAAGGGACGCAGTATTTT. Encoded protein: CASIKNPGGQGTQYF.

The chain uses TRBV5-1 and TRBJ2-7, with D possibly matching TRBD1 (5 bases). The V end was cut by 2 bases, the J end by 1 base, with 10 bases between. This CDR3 comprises 14 residues. Germline values: CDR1 SGHRS, CDR2 YFSETQ. The CDR3 DNA is TGCGCCAGCAGCTTTGCAGGGATGTCCTACGAGCAGTACTTC. Encoded protein: CASSFAGMSYEQYF.

The chain links TRBV7-8 to TRBJ2-7; no clear D. Per the germline V gene, CDR1 is SGHVS and CDR2 is FQNEAQ. V dropped 1 base and J dropped 6 bases, with 7 bases sitting between them. The CDR3 is made up of 12 amino acids. This CDR3 is CASSLVYSEQYF. The CDR3 nucleotides read TGTGCCAGCAGCTTAGTATACAGCGAGCAGTACTTC.

The chain links TRBV7-9 to TRBJ2-1, with 7 bases identical to TRBD1. The CDR3 consists of 16 residues. Germline CDR1 reads SEHNR; CDR2 reads FQNEAQ (reference sequence). The V and J ends lost 1 base and 5 bases, in that order; junction bases with no gene match: 8. CDR3 sequence: CASSLGETGWNNEQFF. As DNA, the CDR3 is TGTGCCAGCAGCTTAGGTGAGACAGGGTGGAACAATGAGCAGTTCTTC.

This clone was found a few times. The chain carries TRBV7-3 and TRBJ2-1, with 8 positions matching TRBD1. Germline CDR1 reads SGHTA; CDR2 reads FQGTGA. V shed 4 bases, J shed 9 bases, and the junction held 11 bases outside the gene matches. CDR3 length: 15 residues. CDR3 amino acids: CASSSGQGRSTEQFF. The CDR3 coding sequence is TGTGCCAGCAGCTCCGGACAGGGACGGTCTACTGAGCAGTTCTTC.